Sequencing of this T cell receptor (beta chain) was carried out in a study of T cell repertoires in cytomegalovirus infection. Study at large: Both a matching HLA type and CMV infection were indicated by public TCR beta signatures. Broader study findings: HLA-C-restricted CMV clonotypes gave the most frequent clonotype in two of eight donors.

From the reads, TCRdb called clonotypes with MiXCR, one entry per CDR3 protein. The profile covers 130,000 or so distinct CDR3 sequences, with approximately 5.9% appearing a single time and approximately 19% taken by the ten largest. This clonotype was seen many times. What it recognizes is unknown. Germline assignment: CDR1 SGHVS and CDR2 FQNEAQ. V lost 5 bases to trimming and J lost 4 bases, with 19 bases between them. CDR3 size: 16 residues. This sequence originates from a human donor in good health (CMV status not recorded). Some clones in this sample may be carry-over from other donors' samples. V usage is TRBV7-8 and J usage is TRBJ2-3, with D perhaps matching TRBD2 (6 bases). The sample comprised PBMCs. CDR3 nucleotides: TGTGCCAGCAGCGTAACGAGGAGCGGGTATTCAGATACGCAGTATTTT. It codes for CASSVTRSGYSDTQYF.